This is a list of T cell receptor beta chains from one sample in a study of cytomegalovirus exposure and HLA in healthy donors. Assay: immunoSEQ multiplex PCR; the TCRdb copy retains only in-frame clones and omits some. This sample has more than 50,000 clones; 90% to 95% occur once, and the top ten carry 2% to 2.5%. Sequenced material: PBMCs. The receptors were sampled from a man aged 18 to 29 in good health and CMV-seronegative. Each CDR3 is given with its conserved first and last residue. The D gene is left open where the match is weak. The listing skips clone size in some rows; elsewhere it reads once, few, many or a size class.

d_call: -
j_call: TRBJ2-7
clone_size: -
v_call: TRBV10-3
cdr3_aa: CAIEEGGIPPYEQYF
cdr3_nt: TGTGCCATCGAGGAGGGCGGAATACCCCCCTACGAGCAGTACTTC

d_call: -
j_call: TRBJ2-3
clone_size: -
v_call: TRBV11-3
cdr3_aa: CASSYRLSGRADTQYF
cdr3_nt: TGTGCCAGCAGCTACAGACTTTCCGGGAGAGCAGATACGCAGTATTTT

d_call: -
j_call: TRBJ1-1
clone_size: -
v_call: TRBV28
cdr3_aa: CASSFTANTEAFF
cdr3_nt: TGTGCCAGCAGTTTTACAGCGAACACTGAAGCTTTCTTT

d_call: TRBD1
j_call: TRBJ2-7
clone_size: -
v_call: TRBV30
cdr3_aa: CAWGTVSYEQYF
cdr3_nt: TGTGCCTGGGGGACAGTTTCCTACGAGCAGTACTTC

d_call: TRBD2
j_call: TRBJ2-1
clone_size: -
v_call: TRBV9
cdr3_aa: CASSLGGAGDYNEQFF
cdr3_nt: TGTGCCAGCAGTCTAGGGGGAGCGGGAGATTACAATGAGCAGTTCTTC

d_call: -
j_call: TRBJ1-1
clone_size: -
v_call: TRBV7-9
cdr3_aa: CASSLEMGTQAFF
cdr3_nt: TGTGCCAGCAGCTTAGAAATGGGCACTCAAGCTTTCTTT

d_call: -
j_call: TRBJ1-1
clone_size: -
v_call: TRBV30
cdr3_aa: CAWSVRTDRKTEAFF
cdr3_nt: TGTGCCTGGAGTGTACGGACAGACCGGAAAACTGAAGCTTTCTTT

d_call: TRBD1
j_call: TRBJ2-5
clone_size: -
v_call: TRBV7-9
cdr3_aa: CASSSGTGAQETQYF
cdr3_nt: TGTGCCAGCAGCTCGGGGACAGGAGCCCAAGAGACCCAGTACTTC

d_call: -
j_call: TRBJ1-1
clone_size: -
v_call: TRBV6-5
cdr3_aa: CASRTGRANTEAFF
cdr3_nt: TGTGCCAGCAGGACGGGCAGGGCGAACACTGAAGCTTTCTTT

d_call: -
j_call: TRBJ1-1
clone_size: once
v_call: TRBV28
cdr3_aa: CASSQRTAMNTEAFF
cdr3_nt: TGTGCCAGCAGTCAGAGGACAGCCATGAACACTGAAGCTTTCTTT

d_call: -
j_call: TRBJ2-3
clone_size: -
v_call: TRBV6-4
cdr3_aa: CASSDGRGQADTQYF
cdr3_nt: TGTGCCAGCAGTGACGGCAGGGGACAAGCAGATACGCAGTATTTT

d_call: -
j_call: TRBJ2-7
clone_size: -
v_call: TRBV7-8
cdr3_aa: CASSYGQRSSYEQYF
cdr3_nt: TGTGCCAGCAGCTATGGACAGCGAAGCTCCTACGAGCAGTACTTC

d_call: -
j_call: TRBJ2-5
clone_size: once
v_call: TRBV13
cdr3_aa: CASSRRRGTETQYF
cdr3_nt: TGTGCCAGCAGCCGGCGGAGGGGCACAGAGACCCAGTACTTC

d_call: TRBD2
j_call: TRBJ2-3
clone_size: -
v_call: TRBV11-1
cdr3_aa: CASSLGGRTSGRGTDTQYF
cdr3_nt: TGTGCCAGCAGCTTAGGGGGGAGGACTAGCGGGAGAGGCACAGATACGCAGTATTTT

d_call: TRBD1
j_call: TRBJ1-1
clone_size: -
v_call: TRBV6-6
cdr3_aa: CASSPRGQGDTEAFF
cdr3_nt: TGTGCCAGCAGCCCCCGGGGACAGGGAGATACTGAAGCTTTCTTT

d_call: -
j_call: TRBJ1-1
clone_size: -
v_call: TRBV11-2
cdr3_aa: CASSPDWNTEAFF
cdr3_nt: TGTGCCAGCAGCCCTGACTGGAACACTGAAGCTTTCTTT

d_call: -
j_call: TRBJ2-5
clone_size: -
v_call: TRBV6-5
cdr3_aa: CASSYAHQETQYF
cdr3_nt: TGTGCCAGCAGTTACGCACATCAAGAGACCCAGTACTTC

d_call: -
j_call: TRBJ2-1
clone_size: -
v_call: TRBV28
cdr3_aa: CASSRGPAGSFNEQFF
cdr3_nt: TGTGCCAGCAGCCGGGGGCCAGCGGGGAGCTTTAATGAGCAGTTCTTC

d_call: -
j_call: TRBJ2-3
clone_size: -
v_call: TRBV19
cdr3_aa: CASSHDRASTDTQYF
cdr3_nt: TGTGCCAGTAGCCACGACAGAGCTAGCACAGATACGCAGTATTTT

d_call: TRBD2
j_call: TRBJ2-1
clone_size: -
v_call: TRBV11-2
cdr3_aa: CASSLLGGINEQFF
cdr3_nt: TGTGCCAGCAGCTTATTGGGAGGGATAAATGAGCAGTTCTTC

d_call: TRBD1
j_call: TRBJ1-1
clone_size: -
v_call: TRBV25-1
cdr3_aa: CASSHGTGGFGYTEAFF
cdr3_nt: TGTGCCAGCAGTCATGGGACAGGGGGCTTTGGTTACACTGAAGCTTTCTTT

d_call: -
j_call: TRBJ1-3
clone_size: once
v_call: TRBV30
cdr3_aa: CAWSVVAGAGNTIYF
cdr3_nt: TGTGCCTGGAGTGTAGTCGCAGGGGCTGGAAACACCATATATTTT

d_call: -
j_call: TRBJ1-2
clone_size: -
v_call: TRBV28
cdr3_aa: CATTTDSRGPYGYTF
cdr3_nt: TGTGCCACCACTACGGACAGCCGAGGCCCTTATGGCTACACCTTC

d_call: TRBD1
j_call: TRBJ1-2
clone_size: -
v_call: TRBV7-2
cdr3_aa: CASSLVQGRYGYTF
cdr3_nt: TGTGCCAGCAGCTTAGTACAGGGGAGGTATGGCTACACCTTC

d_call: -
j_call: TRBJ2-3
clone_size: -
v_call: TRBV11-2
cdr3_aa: CASCRVAESALDTQYF
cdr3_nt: TGTGCCAGCTGCCGTGTTGCTGAAAGCGCGCTGGATACGCAGTATTTT

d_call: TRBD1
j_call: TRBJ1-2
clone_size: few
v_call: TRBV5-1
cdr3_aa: CASSLEGGRQTF
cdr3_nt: TGCGCCAGCAGCTTGGAAGGGGGCCGCCAGACCTTC

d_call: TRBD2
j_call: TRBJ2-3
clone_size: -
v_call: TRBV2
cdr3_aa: CATGGDISIYTQYF
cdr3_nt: TGTGCCACGGGGGGGGACATTTCAATTTATACGCAGTATTTT

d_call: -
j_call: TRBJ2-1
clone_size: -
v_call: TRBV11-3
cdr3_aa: CASSSDSNEQFF
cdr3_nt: TGTGCCAGCAGCTCCGACAGTAATGAGCAGTTCTTC

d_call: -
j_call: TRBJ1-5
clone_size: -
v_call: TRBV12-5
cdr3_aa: CASGPGQPQHF
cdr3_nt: TGTGCTAGTGGGCCGGGGCAGCCCCAGCATTTT

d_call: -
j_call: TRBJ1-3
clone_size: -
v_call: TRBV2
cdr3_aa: CASSERSGTAGNTIYF
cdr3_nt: TGTGCCAGCAGTGAAAGAAGCGGAACTGCTGGAAACACCATATATTTT

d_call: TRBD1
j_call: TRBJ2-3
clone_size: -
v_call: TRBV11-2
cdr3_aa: CASSSGRTGNPDTQYF
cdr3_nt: TGTGCCAGCAGTTCTGGTAGGACAGGGAACCCAGATACGCAGTATTTT

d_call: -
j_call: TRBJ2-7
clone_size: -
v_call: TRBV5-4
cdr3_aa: CASSLAGTYEQYF
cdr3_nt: TGTGCCAGCAGCTTGGCCGGGACCTACGAGCAGTACTTC

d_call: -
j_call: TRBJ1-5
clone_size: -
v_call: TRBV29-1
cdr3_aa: CSVGRGRNQPQHF
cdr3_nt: TGCAGCGTTGGGAGGGGTAGAAATCAGCCCCAGCATTTT

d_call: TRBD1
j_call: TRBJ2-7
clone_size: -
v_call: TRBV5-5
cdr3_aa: CASSFGGQGASEQYF
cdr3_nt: TGTGCCAGCAGCTTCGGGGGCCAGGGGGCGAGCGAGCAGTACTTC

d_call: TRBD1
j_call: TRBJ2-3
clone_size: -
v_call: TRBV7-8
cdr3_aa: CASSTRTGVLGDTQYF
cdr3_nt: TGTGCCAGCAGCACTCGGACAGGGGTTTTGGGAGATACGCAGTATTTT

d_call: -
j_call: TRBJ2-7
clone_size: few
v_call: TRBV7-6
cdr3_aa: CASSSSFEPF
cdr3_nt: TGTGCCAGCAGCTCAAGCTTTGAACCCTTC

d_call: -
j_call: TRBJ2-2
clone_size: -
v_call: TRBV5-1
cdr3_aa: CASSLTQMNTGELFF
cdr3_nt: TGCGCCAGCAGCTTGACACAAATGAACACCGGGGAGCTGTTTTTT